Listed below are T cell receptor beta chains from one sample, sequenced in a study of cytomegalovirus exposure and HLA in healthy donors. Measured with immunoSEQ multiplex PCR; TCRdb has only the in-frame clones, and not every one. This sample has approximately 120,000 clones, with about 82% found just once. Sequencing was done on a sample of PBMCs. Source of these receptors: a man aged 50 or older in good health and CMV-seronegative. Both conserved end residues are part of each CDR3. The D gene is left open where the match is weak. Not all rows give a size; the values are once, few, many and, for expanded clones, a class.

d_call: TRBD1; v_call: TRBV2; j_call: TRBJ1-5; cdr3_length: 22; clone_size: .; cdr3_nt: TGTGCCAGCAGGACCGGACAGGGTGGATCGGGGGATCTACTGGGGGCCAATCAGCCCCAGCATTTT; cdr3_aa: CASRTGQGGSGDLLGANQPQHF
d_call: TRBD2; v_call: TRBV6-4; j_call: TRBJ2-5; cdr3_length: 14; clone_size: .; cdr3_nt: TGTGCCAGCAGACAGGGACTAGCGCAAGAGACCCAGTACTTC; cdr3_aa: CASRQGLAQETQYF
d_call: TRBD1; v_call: TRBV28; j_call: TRBJ1-6; cdr3_length: 16; clone_size: .; cdr3_nt: TGTGCCAGCAGTTCCCACGCCGGGACAGGGTGGTCACCCCTCCACTTT; cdr3_aa: CASSSHAGTGWSPLHF
d_call: TRBD2; v_call: TRBV5-6; j_call: TRBJ2-3; cdr3_length: 16; clone_size: .; cdr3_nt: TGTGCCAGCAGCTTGTTGGGAAGCGGGGCCACAGATACGCAGTATTTT; cdr3_aa: CASSLLGSGATDTQYF
d_call: .; v_call: TRBV5-1; j_call: TRBJ2-7; cdr3_length: 14; clone_size: .; cdr3_nt: TGCGCCAGCAGTGTCAGGGCGACCTCCTACGAGCAGTACTTC; cdr3_aa: CASSVRATSYEQYF
d_call: .; v_call: TRBV19; j_call: TRBJ1-2; cdr3_length: 16; clone_size: once; cdr3_nt: TGTGCCAGTAGTTCCGGGACTGGGGGTTCTTCCTATGGCTACACCTTC; cdr3_aa: CASSSGTGGSSYGYTF
d_call: TRBD2; v_call: TRBV7-3; j_call: TRBJ2-2; cdr3_length: 16; clone_size: .; cdr3_nt: TGTGCCAGCAGCCTTAGCGGGGGGGCCGGAACCGGGGAGCTGTTTTTT; cdr3_aa: CASSLSGGAGTGELFF
d_call: .; v_call: TRBV29-1; j_call: TRBJ1-5; cdr3_length: 14; clone_size: .; cdr3_nt: TGCAGCGTCCTCGACCGGGGTGGAAATCAGCCCCAGCATTTT; cdr3_aa: CSVLDRGGNQPQHF
d_call: .; v_call: TRBV4-3; j_call: TRBJ2-5; cdr3_length: 13; clone_size: .; cdr3_nt: TGCGCCAGCAGCCAAGCTGGGGGGGAGACCCAGTACTTC; cdr3_aa: CASSQAGGETQYF
d_call: .; v_call: TRBV4-1; j_call: TRBJ1-5; cdr3_length: 18; clone_size: .; cdr3_nt: TGCGCCAGCAGCCAAGATCGGAGAGGTCCGCCGCCTCCTCAGCCCCAGCATTTT; cdr3_aa: CASSQDRRGPPPPQPQHF
d_call: TRBD2; v_call: TRBV6-6; j_call: TRBJ2-1; cdr3_length: 16; clone_size: few; cdr3_nt: TGTGCCAGCAGTGTGGGACTAGCGGCCACTTACAATGAGCAGTTCTTC; cdr3_aa: CASSVGLAATYNEQFF
d_call: .; v_call: TRBV28; j_call: TRBJ1-5; cdr3_length: 16; clone_size: .; cdr3_nt: TGTGCCAGCATAATAGGGGGTTACTATAGCAATCAGCCCCAGCATTTT; cdr3_aa: CASIIGGYYSNQPQHF
d_call: .; v_call: TRBV2; j_call: TRBJ2-2; cdr3_length: 13; clone_size: .; cdr3_nt: TGTGCCAGCACGGGGGTAGGAACCGGGGAGCTGTTTTTT; cdr3_aa: CASTGVGTGELFF
d_call: TRBD2; v_call: TRBV4-1; j_call: TRBJ2-4; cdr3_length: 17; clone_size: .; cdr3_nt: TGCGCCAGCAGCCTGGGGGGGGGCGGGGGGATCAAAAACATTCAGTACTTC; cdr3_aa: CASSLGGGGGIKNIQYF
d_call: .; v_call: TRBV21-1; j_call: TRBJ2-7; cdr3_length: 14; clone_size: few; cdr3_nt: TGTGCCAGCAGCCCGGGACAGGCGCACTACGAGCAGTACTTC; cdr3_aa: CASSPGQAHYEQYF
d_call: TRBD1; v_call: TRBV7-8; j_call: TRBJ2-1; cdr3_length: 14; clone_size: .; cdr3_nt: TGTGCCAGCAGCTCCGGGACAGGGAATAATGAGCAGTTCTTC; cdr3_aa: CASSSGTGNNEQFF
d_call: TRBD2; v_call: TRBV9; j_call: TRBJ2-2; cdr3_length: 16; clone_size: .; cdr3_nt: TGTGCCAGCAGCGCAGAGAGCGGGGGGGCCACCGGGGAGCTGTTTTTT; cdr3_aa: CASSAESGGATGELFF
d_call: TRBD2; v_call: TRBV14; j_call: TRBJ2-5; cdr3_length: 16; clone_size: .; cdr3_nt: TGTGCCAGCAGCCGCATGCTAGCGGGGGCCTCAGAGACCCAGTACTTC; cdr3_aa: CASSRMLAGASETQYF
d_call: .; v_call: TRBV6-6; j_call: TRBJ1-4; cdr3_length: 13; clone_size: .; cdr3_nt: TGTGCCAGCGGAAACCAAGAGGGAGAAAAACTGTTTTTT; cdr3_aa: CASGNQEGEKLFF
d_call: TRBD1; v_call: TRBV28; j_call: TRBJ1-5; cdr3_length: 14; clone_size: few; cdr3_nt: TGTGCCAGCAGTTTGGGACAGCGCAATCAGCCCCAGCATTTT; cdr3_aa: CASSLGQRNQPQHF
d_call: TRBD2; v_call: TRBV5-1; j_call: TRBJ2-1; cdr3_length: 16; clone_size: few; cdr3_nt: TGCGCCAGCAGCACCCAGCGGGGACTAACCTACAATGAGCAGTTCTTC; cdr3_aa: CASSTQRGLTYNEQFF
d_call: .; v_call: TRBV5-5; j_call: TRBJ1-1; cdr3_length: 16; clone_size: .; cdr3_nt: TGTGCCAGCAGCTTAGTCGGGGGGCAAGGGGGCACTGAAGCTTTCTTT; cdr3_aa: CASSLVGGQGGTEAFF
d_call: .; v_call: TRBV7-2; j_call: TRBJ1-5; cdr3_length: 15; clone_size: .; cdr3_nt: TGTGCCAGCAGCTTAAGTTCAGGGAAAGGTCAGCCCCAGCATTTT; cdr3_aa: CASSLSSGKGQPQHF
d_call: TRBD1; v_call: TRBV7-9; j_call: TRBJ2-2; cdr3_length: 13; clone_size: .; cdr3_nt: TGTGCCAGTACCTCAGGGGGCCCCGGGGAGCTGTTTTTT; cdr3_aa: CASTSGGPGELFF
d_call: TRBD1; v_call: TRBV5-1; j_call: TRBJ1-1; cdr3_length: 15; clone_size: .; cdr3_nt: TGCGCCAGCAGCTTGCGAGGACAGGAGAACACTGAAGCTTTCTTT; cdr3_aa: CASSLRGQENTEAFF
d_call: .; v_call: TRBV28; j_call: TRBJ2-1; cdr3_length: 16; clone_size: .; cdr3_nt: TGTGCCAGCAGACTGGGCTCCGGGACACGGGTGAATGAGCAGTTCTTC; cdr3_aa: CASRLGSGTRVNEQFF
d_call: TRBD2; v_call: TRBV4-3; j_call: TRBJ2-2; cdr3_length: 16; clone_size: .; cdr3_nt: TGCGCCAGCAGCCAAGACGGGGGGAGTCTAACCGGGGAGCTGTTTTTT; cdr3_aa: CASSQDGGSLTGELFF
d_call: .; v_call: TRBV6-1; j_call: TRBJ1-1; cdr3_length: 14; clone_size: .; cdr3_nt: TGTGCCAGCAGTGAAGGAGGTGGGAACACTGAAGCTTTCTTT; cdr3_aa: CASSEGGGNTEAFF
d_call: TRBD2; v_call: TRBV5-4; j_call: TRBJ2-3; cdr3_length: 15; clone_size: .; cdr3_nt: TGTGCCAGCAGCTCGACTAGCGAGTACTCAGATACGCAGTATTTT; cdr3_aa: CASSSTSEYSDTQYF
d_call: .; v_call: TRBV15; j_call: TRBJ2-5; cdr3_length: 12; clone_size: .; cdr3_nt: TGTGCCACCAGCAGAGGTCCCGGGACCCAGTACTTC; cdr3_aa: CATSRGPGTQYF
d_call: .; v_call: TRBV7-2; j_call: TRBJ2-2; cdr3_length: 13; clone_size: .; cdr3_nt: TGTGCCAGCAGCTTTTCAGGGCCCGGGGAGCTGTTTTTT; cdr3_aa: CASSFSGPGELFF
d_call: TRBD1; v_call: TRBV2; j_call: TRBJ2-5; cdr3_length: 15; clone_size: .; cdr3_nt: TGTGCCAGCAGTGATGCCGGGACAGGGGGGAAGACCCAGTACTTC; cdr3_aa: CASSDAGTGGKTQYF
d_call: TRBD2; v_call: TRBV9; j_call: TRBJ2-1; cdr3_length: 14; clone_size: .; cdr3_nt: TGTGCCAGCAGCGCGCTAGCGGGGCTCGGTGAGCAGTTCTTC; cdr3_aa: CASSALAGLGEQFF
d_call: .; v_call: TRBV5-1; j_call: TRBJ1-5; cdr3_length: 15; clone_size: .; cdr3_nt: TGCGCCGTTCAAACGGGACACCATAGCAATCAGCCCCAGCATTTT; cdr3_aa: CAVQTGHHSNQPQHF
d_call: .; v_call: TRBV7-9; j_call: TRBJ2-1; cdr3_length: 12; clone_size: few; cdr3_nt: TGTTCCAGCAGCTTAGCCGACAGGGAGCAGTTCTTC; cdr3_aa: CSSSLADREQFF
d_call: .; v_call: TRBV6-4; j_call: TRBJ2-3; cdr3_length: 14; clone_size: .; cdr3_nt: TGTGCCAGCAGTGTGGGCCCAGGCTTAGATACGCAGTATTTT; cdr3_aa: CASSVGPGLDTQYF
d_call: TRBD1; v_call: TRBV4-2; j_call: TRBJ1-6; cdr3_length: 15; clone_size: .; cdr3_nt: TGTGCCAGCAGCAGAGACAGGGCAGTAGGTTCACCCCTCCACTTT; cdr3_aa: CASSRDRAVGSPLHF
d_call: TRBD2; v_call: TRBV7-2; j_call: TRBJ2-3; cdr3_length: 15; clone_size: once; cdr3_nt: TGTGCCAGCAGCTTTCCCGGACTAGACGGAGATACGCAGTATTTT; cdr3_aa: CASSFPGLDGDTQYF
d_call: TRBD1; v_call: TRBV7-9; j_call: TRBJ1-1; cdr3_length: 14; clone_size: .; cdr3_nt: TGTTCCAGCAGTCTTTCGACAGGGTACACTGAAGCTTTCTTT; cdr3_aa: CSSSLSTGYTEAFF
d_call: .; v_call: TRBV7-3; j_call: TRBJ2-1; cdr3_length: 15; clone_size: .; cdr3_nt: TGTGCCAGCAGCCCCCGGGGAAGGGGGGGTGATGAGCAGTTCTTC; cdr3_aa: CASSPRGRGGDEQFF
d_call: .; v_call: TRBV5-5; j_call: TRBJ2-7; cdr3_length: 14; clone_size: .; cdr3_nt: TGTGCCAGCAGCTTGGTAGGGGGCTCCTACGAGCAGTACTTC; cdr3_aa: CASSLVGGSYEQYF
d_call: TRBD1; v_call: TRBV6-1; j_call: TRBJ2-7; cdr3_length: 14; clone_size: few; cdr3_nt: TGTGCCAGCAGTGAAGGGGGACAGCCGTACGAGCAGTACTTC; cdr3_aa: CASSEGGQPYEQYF
d_call: .; v_call: TRBV6-5; j_call: TRBJ1-2; cdr3_length: 16; clone_size: .; cdr3_nt: TGTGCCAGCAGTTACTCAATTTCGACAGTTAGCAGTGGCTACACCTTC; cdr3_aa: CASSYSISTVSSGYTF
d_call: .; v_call: TRBV7-3; j_call: TRBJ2-2; cdr3_length: 13; clone_size: .; cdr3_nt: TGTGCCAGCAGCTCACAGAGCACCGGGGAGCTGTTTTTT; cdr3_aa: CASSSQSTGELFF
d_call: TRBD1; v_call: TRBV10-1; j_call: TRBJ1-6; cdr3_length: 17; clone_size: .; cdr3_nt: TGCGCCAGCAGTGGACCGAGACAGGGGGGATATAATTCACCCCTCCACTTT; cdr3_aa: CASSGPRQGGYNSPLHF
d_call: TRBD1; v_call: TRBV6-5; j_call: TRBJ1-2; cdr3_length: 13; clone_size: .; cdr3_nt: TGTGCCAGCAGCAGGACAGGGCTCTATGGCTACACCTTC; cdr3_aa: CASSRTGLYGYTF
d_call: TRBD1; v_call: TRBV7-6; j_call: TRBJ2-2; cdr3_length: 15; clone_size: .; cdr3_nt: TGTGCCAGCAGCCGTTTCACAGGGGACACCGGGGAGCTGTTTTTT; cdr3_aa: CASSRFTGDTGELFF
d_call: .; v_call: TRBV28; j_call: TRBJ1-6; cdr3_length: 15; clone_size: .; cdr3_nt: TGTGCCAGCAGCGAATTCTACTCCTATAATTCACCCCTCCACTTT; cdr3_aa: CASSEFYSYNSPLHF
d_call: .; v_call: TRBV7-9; j_call: TRBJ1-5; cdr3_length: 16; clone_size: .; cdr3_nt: TGTGCCAGCAGCTTAGGAGTGGGGCAGAGCAATCAGCCCCAGCATTTT; cdr3_aa: CASSLGVGQSNQPQHF
d_call: .; v_call: TRBV7-2; j_call: TRBJ1-4; cdr3_length: 14; clone_size: .; cdr3_nt: TGTGCCAGCAGCCCGGACAGCGCCTTAGGAAAACTGTTTTTT; cdr3_aa: CASSPDSALGKLFF
d_call: .; v_call: TRBV28; j_call: TRBJ2-1; cdr3_length: 11; clone_size: .; cdr3_nt: TGTGCCAGCAGTTTAGGTCAGGGGCAGTTCTTC; cdr3_aa: CASSLGQGQFF
d_call: TRBD1; v_call: TRBV7-7; j_call: TRBJ2-1; cdr3_length: 15; clone_size: .; cdr3_nt: TGTGCCAGCAGCCTGGGGACAGGGGCTGGCAATGAGCAGTTCTTC; cdr3_aa: CASSLGTGAGNEQFF
d_call: .; v_call: TRBV9; j_call: TRBJ2-5; cdr3_length: 14; clone_size: .; cdr3_nt: TGTGCCAGCAGCGTGGGCGGGGAGACAGAGACCCAGTACTTC; cdr3_aa: CASSVGGETETQYF
d_call: TRBD1; v_call: TRBV10-3; j_call: TRBJ2-7; cdr3_length: 14; clone_size: .; cdr3_nt: TGTGCCATCGGGAGGACAGGGGCAACCTACGAGCAGTACTTC; cdr3_aa: CAIGRTGATYEQYF
d_call: .; v_call: TRBV2; j_call: TRBJ1-3; cdr3_length: 16; clone_size: .; cdr3_nt: TGTGCCAGCAGTGAAGGTCTGGGGACAAGCGGAAACACCATATATTTT; cdr3_aa: CASSEGLGTSGNTIYF
d_call: .; v_call: TRBV2; j_call: TRBJ1-2; cdr3_length: 14; clone_size: .; cdr3_nt: TGTGCCAGCAGAGGAGCCGGACAGTCCTACGGCTACACCTTC; cdr3_aa: CASRGAGQSYGYTF
d_call: TRBD2; v_call: TRBV9; j_call: TRBJ2-3; cdr3_length: 15; clone_size: .; cdr3_nt: TGTGCCAGCAGCGTAGGAGGGACTATGACAGATACGCAGTATTTT; cdr3_aa: CASSVGGTMTDTQYF
d_call: .; v_call: TRBV7-9; j_call: TRBJ2-1; cdr3_length: 16; clone_size: few; cdr3_nt: TGTGCCAGCAGCTGGCCGCCGGGAGAGGTTTACAATGAGCAGTTCTTC; cdr3_aa: CASSWPPGEVYNEQFF
d_call: TRBD2; v_call: TRBV5-1; j_call: TRBJ2-3; cdr3_length: 16; clone_size: .; cdr3_nt: TGCGCCAGCAGCTTCTTTCAGCGGGGGGGCACAGATACGCAGTATTTT; cdr3_aa: CASSFFQRGGTDTQYF